The T cell receptor (beta chain) under discussion was sequenced for a study of cytomegalovirus exposure and HLA in healthy donors. V trimming: 1 base; J trimming: 5 bases; junction bases outside the gene matches: 2. Germline CDR1 SGHVS, CDR2 FNYEAQ. This CDR3 has 15 residues. This PCR relied on a set of 60 Vbeta primers and 13 Jbeta primers. Sequencing was performed with immunoSEQ multiplex PCR; in TCRdb, only in-frame clones are kept and a portion is missing. The sample consists of over 100,000 clones, 75% to 80% of them appearing once. Specimen: PBMCs. The clonotype comes from a woman under 40 in good health and CMV-seropositive. The V and J genes are TRBV7-6 and TRBJ2-1; 10 positions match TRBD2. The CDR3 coding sequence is TGTGCCAGCAGCTTAGAAGCGGGGGGGAACAATGAGCAGTTCTTC. Translation gives CASSLEAGGNNEQFF.